Following are 18 T cell receptor beta chains from one sample sequenced in a study of T cell repertoires in cytomegalovirus infection. These receptors have no known antigen. TCRdb re-derived calls from the reads in MiXCR, one entry per CDR3 protein. The data show 830,000 or so distinct CDR3 sequences, over 25% seen once. The sample here was cultured CD8+ T cells from PBMCs, taken from culture after CMV antigen stimulation. Every receptor here comes from a human donor in good health (CMV status not recorded). Some clones in this sample may be carry-over from other donors' samples.

Turning to this clonotype: A much larger clone sits a single nucleotide away, making a read error possible. The rearrangement links TRBV7-6 to TRBJ2-7; 9 bases are a match to TRBD2. This CDR3 contains 16 residues. In germline, CDR1 is SGHVS, CDR2 FNYEAQ. Here the CDR3 DNA reads TGTGACAGCAGCTTAGCGGGGGCCCAAATGGCCTACGAGCAGTACTTC. Its translation is CDSSLAGAQMAYEQYF.

This clonotype showed up just a few times. The chain recombines TRBV12-5 with TRBJ2-2; 9 bases are shared with TRBD1. Germline values: CDR1 LGHNT, CDR2 FRNRAP. The CDR3 has 20 amino acids. V was pared by 5 bases and J by 4 bases, with 20 bases of the junction left unmatched. DNA for the CDR3: TGTGCTAGTGGTCCCCCTTCCTTTCCGGGACAGGGATCCAGCACCGGGGAGCTGTTTTTT. Translating it yields CASGPPSFPGQGSSTGELFF.

This clonotype was recorded a few times. The chain uses TRBV9 and TRBJ1-1; D possibly corresponds to TRBD1 (5 bases). This CDR3 region has 13 residues. CDR1 SGDLS and CDR2 YYNGEE come from the germline V gene. V was trimmed by 3 bases and J by 4 bases, leaving 10 bases between them. CDR3 sequence (DNA): TGTGCCAGCAGCGGTCCGGGACTCACTGAAGCTTTCTTT. Encoded protein: CASSGPGLTEAFF. Together with reference TRBV9 and TRBJ1-1, the CDR3 gives the full variable domain: DSGVTQTPKHLITATGQRVTLRCSPRSGDLSVYWYQQSLDQGLQFLIQYYNGEERAKGNILERFSAQQFPDLHSELNLSSLELGDSALYFCASSGPGLTEAFFGQGTRLTVV.

CDR3 sequence (DNA): TGTGCCAGCAGCGGGGAAATAAAGAAGCAGTACTTC. It is translated as CASSGEIKKQYF. The V and J genes are TRBV6-6 and TRBJ2-7, with D possibly matching TRBD2 (5 bases). The CDR3 contains 12 residues. Trimming pared 6 bases from V and 8 bases from J, leaving 14 bases between. Per germline, CDR1 MNHNY and CDR2 SVGAGI (reference sequence).

In its sample, this clonotype was seen a few times. V and J are TRBV6-1 and TRBJ1-4; D gene uncertain. This CDR3 region has 15 residues. Per germline, CDR1 MNHNS and CDR2 SASEGT. The germline V and J ends were trimmed by 0 bases and 8 bases, with 13 bases remaining between them. The CDR3 spells CASSEAAGWGEKLFF. CDR3 DNA: TGTGCCAGCAGTGAAGCAGCGGGGTGGGGAGAAAAACTGTTTTTT.

This clonotype was counted at least ten times. The chain uses TRBV12-3 or TRBV12-4 and TRBJ2-1; TRBD2 matches 11 bases. The trim removed 2 bases at V and 6 bases at J, leaving 12 bases unmatched. This CDR3 is built from 18 residues. This CDR3 reads CASSLTSGGLGWGNEQFF. The CDR3 DNA follows: TGTGCCAGCAGTTTAACTAGCGGGGGTCTCGGTTGGGGCAATGAGCAGTTCTTC.

This clonotype was seen just once. The V call is TRBV27, the J call TRBJ1-1; a possible D gene is TRBD1 (6 bases). Trimming shortened V by 8 bases and J by 6 bases, and 19 bases separated the two germline ends. The CDR3 covers 14 residues. CDR1 MNHEY and CDR2 SMNVEV come from the germline V gene (reference sequence). The CDR3 DNA reads as TGTGCCAGCCTCAAGGGGGGCGGTCTCCCTGAAGCTTTCTTT. It encodes CASLKGGGLPEAFF.

This chain joins TRBV4-1 and TRBJ1-1, with D possibly being TRBD1 (6 bases). V lost 0 bases, J lost 0 bases, and 11 bases lay in between. Germline V gene lookup returns CDR1 MGHRA and CDR2 YSYEKL. The length of the CDR3 is 16 residues. The CDR3 spells CASSQERDILNTEAFF. CDR3 coding DNA: TGCGCCAGCAGCCAAGAAAGGGACATACTGAACACTGAAGCTTTCTTT.

This clonotype was detected only a few times. This chain links TRBV2 with TRBJ2-4; possibly TRBD1 for D (6 bases). Trimming took off 4 bases at V and 0 bases at J, with 16 bases between the two ends. This CDR3 contains 17 residues. Looked up from germline, CDR1 is SNHLY and CDR2 is FYNNEI. CDR3 nucleotide sequence: TGTGCCAGCAGTGGGACAGTGGACCATATAGCCAAAAACATTCAGTACTTC. Translating it yields CASSGTVDHIAKNIQYF.

The chain carries TRBV28 and TRBJ2-3; possibly TRBD2 for D (5 bases). CDR3 length: 17 residues. The ends were cut back, 8 bases at V and 2 bases at J, with 23 bases in the middle. Germline V gives CDR1 MDHEN, CDR2 SYDVKM. The CDR3 here is CASGPPGGPLFTDTQYF. CDR3 nucleotide sequence: TGTGCCAGCGGGCCGCCGGGCGGGCCCCTTTTCACAGATACGCAGTATTTT.

The CDR3 reads CASSQIQEESTGELFF. DNA of the CDR3: TGTGCCAGCAGCCAAATCCAGGAGGAGAGCACCGGGGAGCTGTTTTTT. The rearrangement links TRBV3-1 to TRBJ2-2; tentatively, D is TRBD2 (5 bases). Germline CDR1 reads LGHDT; CDR2 reads YNNKEL (reference sequence). V was shortened by 2 bases and J by 4 bases, with 14 bases between the two germline ends. The CDR3 runs to 16 residues.

The table lists this clonotype with a few counts. The chain has TRBV7-6 and TRBJ2-7; D may be TRBD1 (6 bases). Trimming cost V 2 bases and J 5 bases, with 10 bases left between them. Germline assignment: CDR1 SGHVS and CDR2 FNYEAQ. The CDR3 length is 13 residues. CDR3 protein: CASSLYWTDEQYV. In DNA form, the CDR3 reads TGTGCCAGCAGCTTATACTGGACAGACGAGCAGTACGTC.

This clonotype was seen once. The chain has TRBV2 and TRBJ1-1, with TRBD1 matching over 10 bases. Germline V lookup: CDR1 SNHLY, CDR2 FYNNEI. Losses at the gene ends were 5 bases for V and 3 bases for J; bases not matched to a gene: 9. The CDR3 length is 16 residues. As DNA, the CDR3 is TGTGCCAGCAGTCCGACAGGGGGCGGAGGGTACACTGAAGCTTTCTTT. Translation: CASSPTGGGGYTEAFF.

The rearrangement uses TRBV20-1 and TRBJ2-3; D is possibly TRBD1 (7 bases). The CDR3 has 21 amino acids. Per germline, CDR1 DFQATT and CDR2 SNEGSKA (reference sequence). V gave up 3 bases and J gave up 0 bases, with 31 bases separating them. The CDR3 protein is CSASTTSAGQLIRTSTDTQYF. CDR3 nucleotides: TGCAGTGCTAGTACTACGTCCGCGGGACAGCTAATAAGAACTAGCACAGATACGCAGTATTTT.

CDR3: CASENGFSYGYTF. CDR3 nucleotide sequence: TGTGCCAGCGAGAATGGGTTTTCTTATGGCTACACCTTC. This chain connects TRBV6-2 or TRBV6-3 to TRBJ1-2, with D hard to call. The CDR3 covers 13 residues. Trimming shortened V by 8 bases and J by 5 bases, and 15 bases separated the two germline ends. Per the germline V gene, CDR1 is MNHEY and CDR2 is SVGEGT.

The V gene is TRBV20-1, the J gene TRBJ2-3; tentative D call: TRBD2 (6 bases). This CDR3 contains 16 residues. Trimming shortened V by 1 base and J by 2 bases, and 16 bases separated the two germline ends. CDR1 DFQATT and CDR2 SNEGSKA come from the germline V gene (reference sequence). The CDR3 DNA reads as TGCAGTGCTAGAGCTCAAGTCAGGGAGGACACAGATACGCAGTATTTT. This encodes CSARAQVREDTDTQYF.

Details on this clonotype: An end of the junction differs from the germline gene, which may be a read error. The chain employs TRBV20-1 and TRBJ1-2; 7 nucleotides match TRBD1. Per the germline V gene, CDR1 is DFQATT and CDR2 is SNEGSKA (reference sequence). The CDR3 is made up of 14 amino acids. This CDR3 is CSTRTRDSNYGYTF. DNA for the CDR3: TGCAGTACTAGAACCCGGGACAGTAACTATGGCTACACCTTC.

The chain joins TRBV23-1 to TRBJ1-6; 11 nucleotides align to TRBD1. TRBV23-1 is an open reading frame, and its role is uncertain. The ends lost 4 bases at V and 9 bases at J; junction bases unmatched: 14. The CDR3 has 18 amino acids. This chain's CDR3 is CASSPPAPDRGPCSPLHF. The CDR3 region has the DNA TGCGCCAGCAGTCCTCCCGCACCGGACAGGGGGCCGTGTTCACCCCTCCACTTT.